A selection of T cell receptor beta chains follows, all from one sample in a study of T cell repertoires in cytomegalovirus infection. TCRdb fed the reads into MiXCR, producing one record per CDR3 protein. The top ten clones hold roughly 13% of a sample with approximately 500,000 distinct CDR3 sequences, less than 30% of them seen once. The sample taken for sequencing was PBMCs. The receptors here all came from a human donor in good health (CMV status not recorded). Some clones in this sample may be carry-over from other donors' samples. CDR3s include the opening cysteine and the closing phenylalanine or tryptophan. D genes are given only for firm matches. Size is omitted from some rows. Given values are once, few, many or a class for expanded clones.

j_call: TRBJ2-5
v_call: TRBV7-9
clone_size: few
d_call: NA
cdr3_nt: TGTGCCAGCAACTCCGGGGCCGAGACCCAGTACTTC
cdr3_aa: CASNSGAETQYF

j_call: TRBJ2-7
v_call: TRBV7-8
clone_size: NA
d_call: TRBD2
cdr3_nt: TGTGCCAGCAGCTCCATTAAGGGACTAGCCTTGCGAGAGCAGTACTTC
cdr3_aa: CASSSIKGLALREQYF

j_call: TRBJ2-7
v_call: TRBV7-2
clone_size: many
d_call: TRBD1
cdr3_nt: TGTGCCAGCAGCTTATCCCGGGACAGATGGTACGAGCAGTACTTC
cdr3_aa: CASSLSRDRWYEQYF

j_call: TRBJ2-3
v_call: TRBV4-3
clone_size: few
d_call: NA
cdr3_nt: TGCGCCAGCGCATGGACTCCGAGGGCAGATACGCAGTATTTT
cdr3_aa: CASAWTPRADTQYF

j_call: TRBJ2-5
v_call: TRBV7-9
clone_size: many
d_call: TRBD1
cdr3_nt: TGTGCCAGCAGCTTATTCCAGGGGGAAGAGACCCAGTACTTC
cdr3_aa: CASSLFQGEETQYF

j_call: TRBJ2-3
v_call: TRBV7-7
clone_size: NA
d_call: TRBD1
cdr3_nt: TGTGCTAGCAGCCTAAACTCCGGGACAGCCCCAGCGTATTTT
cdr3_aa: CASSLNSGTAPAYF

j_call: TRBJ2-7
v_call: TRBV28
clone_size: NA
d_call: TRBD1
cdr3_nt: TGTGCCAGCAGTACCCCCCAGGGGGCGAGTGAGCAGTACTTC
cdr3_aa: CASSTPQGASEQYF

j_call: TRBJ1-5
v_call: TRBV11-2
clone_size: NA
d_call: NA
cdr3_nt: TGTGCCAGCAGCTTACGTGACAATCAGCCCCAGCATTTT
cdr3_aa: CASSLRDNQPQHF

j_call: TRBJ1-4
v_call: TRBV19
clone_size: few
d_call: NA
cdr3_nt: TGTGCCAGTAGTCCCCGGGGGGGTTCTAATGAAAAACTGTTTTTT
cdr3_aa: CASSPRGGSNEKLFF

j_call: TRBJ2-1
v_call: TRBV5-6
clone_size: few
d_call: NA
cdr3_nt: TGTGCCAGCAGCTCGAAGGTCGGTTCGGGGGCGATTTTTTACAATGAGCAGTTCTTC
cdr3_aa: CASSSKVGSGAIFYNEQFF

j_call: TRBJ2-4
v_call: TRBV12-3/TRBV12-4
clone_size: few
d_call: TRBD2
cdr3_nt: TGTGCCAGCAGTCCACTCCGTAGCGGGAGGAGTGGAAACATTCAGTACTTC
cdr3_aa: CASSPLRSGRSGNIQYF

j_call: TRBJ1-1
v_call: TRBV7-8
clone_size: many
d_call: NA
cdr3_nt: TGTGCCAGCAGCCTTGCGGGCAGGAGTGTTGAAGCTTTCTTT
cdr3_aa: CASSLAGRSVEAFF

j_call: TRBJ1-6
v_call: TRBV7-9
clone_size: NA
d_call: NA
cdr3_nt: TGTGCCAGCAGCTTAATGGGTTCTAATTCACCCCTCCACTTT
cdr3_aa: CASSLMGSNSPLHF

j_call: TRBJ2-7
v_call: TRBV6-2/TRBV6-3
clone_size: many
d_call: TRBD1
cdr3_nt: TGTGCCACTCAAGGCCCGGGACAGACCTACGAGCAGTACTTC
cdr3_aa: CATQGPGQTYEQYF

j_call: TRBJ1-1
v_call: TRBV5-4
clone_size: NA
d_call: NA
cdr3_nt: TGTGCCAGCGGGGGGCCTAAGGGGTCGTACACTGAAGCTTTCTTT
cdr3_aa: CASGGPKGSYTEAFF

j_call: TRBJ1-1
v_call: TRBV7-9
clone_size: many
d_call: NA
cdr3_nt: TGTGCCAGCAGCTTACAGGGGTTGAACACTGAAGCTTTCTTT
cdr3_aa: CASSLQGLNTEAFF

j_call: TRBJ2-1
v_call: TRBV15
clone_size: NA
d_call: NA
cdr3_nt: TGTGCCACCAGCGAGGGGGGGCAGGGGACCGATGAGCAGTTCTTC
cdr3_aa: CATSEGGQGTDEQFF

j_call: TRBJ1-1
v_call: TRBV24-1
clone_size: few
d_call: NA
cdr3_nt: TGTGCCACCAGTGCCACTGACACTGAAGCTTTCTTT
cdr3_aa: CATSATDTEAFF

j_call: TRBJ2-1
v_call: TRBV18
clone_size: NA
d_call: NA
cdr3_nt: TGTGCCAGCTCACCAACTCGATACAATGAGCAGTTCTTC
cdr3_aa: CASSPTRYNEQFF

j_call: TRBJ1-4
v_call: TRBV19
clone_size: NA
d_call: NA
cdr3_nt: TGTGCCAGTAGCACGCTAACTCCAGGGCGTGGAGCTGAAAAACTGTTTTTT
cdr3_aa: CASSTLTPGRGAEKLFF

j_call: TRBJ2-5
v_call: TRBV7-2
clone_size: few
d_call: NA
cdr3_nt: TGTGCCAGCAGCCCTCGCCCGGGAGAAGGGGAGACCCAGTACTTC
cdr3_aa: CASSPRPGEGETQYF

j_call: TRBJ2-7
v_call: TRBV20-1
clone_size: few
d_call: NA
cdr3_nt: TGCAGTGCTAGAGCAGGGCCTTCCTACGAGCAGTACTTC
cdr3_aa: CSARAGPSYEQYF

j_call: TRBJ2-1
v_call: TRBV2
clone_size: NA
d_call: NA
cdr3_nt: TGTGCCAGCAGTGAAAACCAGAACAACTACAATGAGCAGTTCTTC
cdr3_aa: CASSENQNNYNEQFF

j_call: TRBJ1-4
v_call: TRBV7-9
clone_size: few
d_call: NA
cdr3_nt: TGTGCCAGCAGCGCTGGCTACAGGGATGAAAAACTGTTTTTT
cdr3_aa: CASSAGYRDEKLFF

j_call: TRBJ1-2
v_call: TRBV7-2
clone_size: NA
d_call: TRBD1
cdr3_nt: TGTGCCAGCAGCCGTACAGGGGTAGATAGTGGCTACACCTTC
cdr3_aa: CASSRTGVDSGYTF

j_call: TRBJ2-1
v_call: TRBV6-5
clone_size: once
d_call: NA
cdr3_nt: TGTGCCAGCAGTTACGACGGGAGTCGGAATGAGCAGTTCTTC
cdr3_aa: CASSYDGSRNEQFF

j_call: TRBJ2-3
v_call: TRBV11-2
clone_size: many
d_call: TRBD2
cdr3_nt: TGTGCCAGCAGCTTAGGACTAGCGGGAGCGGGAGATACGCAGTATTTT
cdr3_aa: CASSLGLAGAGDTQYF

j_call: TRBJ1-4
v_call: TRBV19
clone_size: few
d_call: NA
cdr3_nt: TGTGCCAGCCAACCCCAGGGTAATGAAAAACTGTTTTTT
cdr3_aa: CASQPQGNEKLFF

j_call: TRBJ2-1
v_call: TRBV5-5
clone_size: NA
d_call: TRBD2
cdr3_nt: TGTGCCAGCATCCGAAAAGCGGGGGAAAGCAATGAGCAGTTCTTC
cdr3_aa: CASIRKAGESNEQFF

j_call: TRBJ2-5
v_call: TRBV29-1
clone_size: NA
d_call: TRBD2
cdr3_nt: TGCAGCGGCAGACTAGCGGGAGGGCCAGAGACCCAGTACTTC
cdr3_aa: CSGRLAGGPETQYF

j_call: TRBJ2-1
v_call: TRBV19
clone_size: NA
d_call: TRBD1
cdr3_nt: TGTGCCAGTAGGCCCGGGACAGACAATGAGCAGTTCTTC
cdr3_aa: CASRPGTDNEQFF

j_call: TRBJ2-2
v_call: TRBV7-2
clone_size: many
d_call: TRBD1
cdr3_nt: TGTGCCAGCAGCTTCCGGGACAGGGGGTCCGGGGAGCTGTTTTTT
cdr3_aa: CASSFRDRGSGELFF

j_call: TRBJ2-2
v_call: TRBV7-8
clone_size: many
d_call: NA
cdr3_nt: TGTGCCAGCAGCTTAGTCGACAGGGGAGGGGGGGAGCTGTTTTTT
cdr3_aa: CASSLVDRGGGELFF

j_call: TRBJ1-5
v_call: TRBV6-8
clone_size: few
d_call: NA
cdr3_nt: TGTGCCAGCAGTTACTCGAAGGGGACTCAGCCCCAGCATTTT
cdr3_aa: CASSYSKGTQPQHF

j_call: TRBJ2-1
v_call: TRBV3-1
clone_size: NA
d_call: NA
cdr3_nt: TGTGCCAGCAGCCAAGATCCCGACTCCGCCTACTACAATGAGCAGTTCTTC
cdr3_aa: CASSQDPDSAYYNEQFF